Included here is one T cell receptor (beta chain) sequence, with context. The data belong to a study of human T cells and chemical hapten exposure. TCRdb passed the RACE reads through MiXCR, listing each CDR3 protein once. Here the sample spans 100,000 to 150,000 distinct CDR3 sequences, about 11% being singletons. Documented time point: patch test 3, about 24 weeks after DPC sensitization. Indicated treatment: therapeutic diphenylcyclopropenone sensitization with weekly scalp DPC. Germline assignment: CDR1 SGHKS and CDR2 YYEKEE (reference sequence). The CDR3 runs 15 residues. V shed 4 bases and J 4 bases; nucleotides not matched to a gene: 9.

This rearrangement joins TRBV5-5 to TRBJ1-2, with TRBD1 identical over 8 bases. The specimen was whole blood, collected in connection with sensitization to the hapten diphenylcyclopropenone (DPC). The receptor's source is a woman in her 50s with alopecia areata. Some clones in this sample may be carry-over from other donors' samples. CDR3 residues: CASSRGQGAAYGYTF. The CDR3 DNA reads TGTGCCAGCAGCCGGGGTCAGGGGGCGGCCTATGGCTACACCTTC.